This T cell receptor (beta chain) was documented in a study of blood T cell repertoires in COVID-19. On the study more broadly: Sites in the United States, Italy and Spain provided acute and convalescent COVID-19 samples. PBMCs, B-cell-depleted T cells, or T cells were the source of the cDNA or gDNA that made up the material.

Trimming removed 5 bases at V and 0 bases at J, with 11 bases between. Germline CDR1 is SEHNR and CDR2 is FQNEAQ (reference sequence). The CDR3 spans 15 residues. The protocol was immunoSEQ multiplex PCR, while the TCRdb copy is restricted to in-frame clones and leaves out a portion. This sample has over 200,000 clones, with about 91% found just once. This TCR was sampled from a man younger than 35 with active or convalescent COVID-19. Sample: peripheral blood. V usage is TRBV7-9 and J usage is TRBJ1-3, with D hard to call. CDR3 sequence: CASSKGGLSGNTIYF. Here the CDR3 DNA reads TGTGCCAGCAGCAAAGGCGGCCTCTCTGGAAACACCATATATTTT.